This TCR beta chain came from a study of T cell repertoires in cytomegalovirus infection. The study, taken as a whole, reports: Carriers of CMV and the relevant HLA type were discriminated by public TCR beta frequency.

A single record per CDR3 protein comes from TCRdb applying MiXCR to the reads. The table has approximately 500,000 distinct CDR3 sequences, 15% to 20% seen once. Points on this clonotype: The antigen remains unidentified.

Sequenced input: CD8+ T cells from PBMCs. This receptor was obtained from a human donor in good health (CMV status not recorded). Some clones in this sample may be carry-over from other donors' samples.

CDR3 protein: CSVEEGSGYTGELFF. In nucleotides, the CDR3 is TGCAGCGTTGAAGAAGGTAGCGGCTACACCGGGGAGCTGTTTTTT. The chain joins TRBV29-1 to TRBJ2-2, with D perhaps matching TRBD2 (6 bases). CDR1 is SQVTM and CDR2 is ANQGSEA in the germline V gene. CDR3 length: 15 residues. Deletions cut 0 bases from V and 3 bases from J, with 11 bases between.